The 28 T cell receptor beta chains reported below all come from one sample, sequenced in a study of a mutant IDH1 vaccine in newly diagnosed glioma. Time point given: baseline, week 1 (first vaccination visit). As to treatment: pre-vaccination baseline after standard-of-care therapy. The protocol was immunoSEQ multiplex PCR, while the TCRdb copy is restricted to in-frame clones and leaves out a portion. The data show fewer than 45,000 clones, with roughly three quarters seen just once and approximately 9% held by the top ten. The sample was PBMCs, taken from a glioma patient treated with radiotherapy, temozolomide or both. These receptor sequences come from a man aged 35-49 years with glioma. Some clones in this sample may be carry-over from other donors' samples.

The chain combines TRBV30 with TRBJ2-2; D is possibly TRBD2 (6 bases). The CDR3 extends over 11 amino acids. Trimming removed 5 bases from V and 6 bases from J, with 7 bases in between. The germline gives CDR1 GTSNPN, CDR2 SVGIG (reference sequence). CDR3 DNA: TGTGCCTGGGGGAGGTCCGGGGAGCTGTTTTTT. Its translation: CAWGRSGELFF.

This clone showed up just a few times. The chain couples TRBV5-1 to TRBJ1-4, with a weak D call TRBD1 (6 bases). CDR3 length equals 15 residues. V shed 0 bases and J shed 6 bases, with 12 bases lying between them. Germline CDR1 SGHRS, CDR2 YFSETQ. The CDR3: CASSLGGGADEKLFF. The CDR3 DNA sequence: TGCGCCAGCAGCTTGGGTGGGGGGGCTGATGAAAAACTGTTTTTT.

The sample holds one count of this clone. This chain connects TRBV19 to TRBJ1-2, with D possibly matching TRBD1 (6 bases). The germline gives CDR1 LNHDA, CDR2 SQIVND (reference sequence). V was clipped by 10 bases and J by 5 bases, with 26 bases between them. The CDR3 is 16 amino acids. The CDR3 DNA sequence: TGTGCCATCTCAGAGGGCAGGGGCGCTGGGGCATATGGCTACACCTTC. Translated: CAISEGRGAGAYGYTF.

V is TRBV7-2 and J is TRBJ2-7, with TRBD1 matching over 10 bases. Trimming at V came to 4 bases and at J to 5 bases, leaving 5 bases not matched to a gene. Germline CDR1 and CDR2: SGHTA and FQGNSA. CDR3 size: 14 residues. The CDR3 coding sequence is TGTGCCAGCAGCTACGACAGGGGGCGGGACGAGCAGTACTTC. It yields the protein CASSYDRGRDEQYF.

V is TRBV4-1 and J is TRBJ1-6; perhaps TRBD1 as D (5 bases). V was clipped by 3 bases and J by 5 bases, with 11 bases between them. The V gene's germline CDR1 is MGHRA and CDR2 YSYEKL. CDR3 length equals 15 residues. CDR3 sequence (DNA): TGCGCCAGCAGCCACGGACACCCGAATAATTCACCCCTCCACTTT. This translates into CASSHGHPNNSPLHF.

V and J are TRBV5-4 and TRBJ2-1; D is possibly TRBD2 (7 bases). In germline, CDR1 is SGHNT, CDR2 YYREEE (reference sequence). The CDR3 runs 15 residues. V was pared by 4 bases and J by 9 bases, with 20 bases between. The CDR3 DNA is TGTGCCAGCAGCACCGGGGGGTGGGGGCGGAGTGAGCAGTTCTTC. Amino acids: CASSTGGWGRSEQFF.

The sample holds a few counts of this clone. This rearrangement joins TRBV27 to TRBJ1-5; no definite D call. CDR3 length: 11 amino acids. V lost 8 bases, J lost 4 bases, and 6 bases lay in between. The germline V gene has CDR1 MNHEY and CDR2 SMNVEV (reference sequence). Written as DNA, the CDR3 is TGTGCCAGCGGAGGGAATCAGCCCCAGCATTTT. Its translation is CASGGNQPQHF.

This clone showed up just a few times. V and J are TRBV5-6 and TRBJ1-1, with 7 bases lining up with TRBD1. This CDR3 has 14 amino acids. The V gene's germline CDR1 is SGHDT and CDR2 YYEEEE. V gave up 0 bases and J gave up 3 bases; unmatched junction bases: 2. The CDR3 DNA follows: TGTGCCAGCAGCTTGGGACAGGGTCACACTGAAGCTTTCTTT. This translates into CASSLGQGHTEAFF.

This chain connects TRBV20-1 to TRBJ2-5; no firm D call. Germline assignment: CDR1 DFQATT and CDR2 SNEGSKA (reference sequence). This CDR3 spans 10 amino acids. The germline V and J ends were trimmed by 8 bases and 0 bases, with 4 bases remaining between them. The CDR3 nucleotides are TGCAGTCCTGACCAAGAGACCCAGTACTTC. Amino acids: CSPDQETQYF.

The chain employs TRBV5-1 and TRBJ2-3; TRBD2 matches at 8 bases. V was clipped by 2 bases and J by 3 bases; unmatched bases: 5. The CDR3 runs 15 residues. CDR1 is SGHRS, CDR2 YFSETQ, per germline. The CDR3, as DNA: TGCGCCAGCAGCTTTGAGTTAGCGGGGACAGATACGCAGTATTTT. This translates into CASSFELAGTDTQYF.

This clone was observed a handful of times. V usage is TRBV2 and J usage is TRBJ2-1, with 11 bases matching TRBD2. The CDR3 length is 17 residues. CDR1 and CDR2 from the germline V gene are SNHLY and FYNNEI. Losses at the gene ends were 5 bases for V and 4 bases for J; bases not matched to a gene: 10. The CDR3 DNA reads TGTGCCAGCAGTTATTCTCCGACTAGCGGGGTATACAATGAGCAGTTCTTC. Its protein product is CASSYSPTSGVYNEQFF.

The rearrangement joins TRBV27 to TRBJ2-1, with 11 bases identical to TRBD2. The length of the CDR3 is 15 residues. Germline-derived CDR1 and CDR2 are MNHEY and SMNVEV (reference sequence). The V gene end was trimmed by 3 bases and the J gene end by 8 bases; junction bases not matched to a gene: 6. Here the CDR3 reads CASSFLLAGGHEQFF. The CDR3, as DNA: TGTGCCAGCAGTTTTCTCCTAGCGGGGGGCCATGAGCAGTTCTTC.

The chain links TRBV27 to TRBJ1-5; D unclear. The V end was cut by 2 bases, the J end by 1 base, with 9 bases between. CDR1 is MNHEY and CDR2 is SMNVEV in the germline V gene (reference sequence). This CDR3 has 15 residues. DNA for the CDR3: TGTGCCAGCAGTTTAGGGTGGGTAAGCAATCAGCCCCAGCATTTT. Translation gives CASSLGWVSNQPQHF.

This clone is a singleton in its sample. The chain links TRBV6-4 to TRBJ1-1; unclear D gene. V was pared by 7 bases and J by 0 bases, with 6 bases between. From germline, CDR1 is MRHNA and CDR2 SNTAGT. The CDR3 totals 12 residues. The CDR3: CASTWMNTEAFF. Here the CDR3 DNA reads TGTGCCAGCACATGGATGAACACTGAAGCTTTCTTT.

The rearrangement joins TRBV7-9 to TRBJ2-3; no reliable D call. The CDR3 is made up of 13 amino acids. Trimming cost V 1 base and J 9 bases, with 11 bases left between them. Germline V CDR1 and CDR2: SEHNR, FQNEAQ (reference sequence). The CDR3 sequence is CASSLEALGTQYF. The CDR3 bases are TGTGCCAGCAGCTTAGAGGCGCTGGGAACGCAGTATTTT.

This chain joins TRBV10-3 and TRBJ1-1; 8 bases map to TRBD1. V dropped 0 bases and J dropped 1; count of bases not matched to a gene: 22. CDR1 and CDR2 (germline): ENHRY, SYGVKD. There are 22 residues in the CDR3. The CDR3 protein is CAISESRTPGTGRSRGNTEAFF. CDR3 nucleotide sequence: TGTGCCATCAGTGAGTCCCGCACCCCCGGGACAGGTAGATCAAGGGGGAACACTGAAGCTTTCTTT.

The chain uses TRBV4-3 and TRBJ1-2; no firm D call. Germline CDR1 and CDR2: LGHNA and YSLEER. Trimming took 0 bases from V and 2 from J, leaving 7 bases between them. This CDR3 region has 14 residues. DNA of the CDR3: TGCGCCAGCAGCCAAGAAGTCAGAAACTATGGCTACACCTTC. It encodes CASSQEVRNYGYTF.

This sequence joins TRBV6-5 and TRBJ1-1, with TRBD1 identical over 7 bases. The CDR3 is made up of 15 amino acids. Trimming took 6 bases from V and 4 from J; bases not matched to a gene: 11. Germline V CDR1 and CDR2: MNHEY, SVGAGI. CDR3 DNA sequence: TGTGCCAGCAGCAGGGGGGCGGCTCTGAGCACTGAAGCTTTCTTT. Translating it yields CASSRGAALSTEAFF.

This sequence joins TRBV7-2 and TRBJ1-2; 9 positions match TRBD1. The CDR3 spans 14 residues. Per germline, CDR1 SGHTA and CDR2 FQGNSA. J was trimmed by 6 bases and V by 4 bases; bases with no gene match: 6. CDR3 sequence (DNA): TGTGCCAGCAGCTCGGGACAGGGAATCGATGGCTACACCTTC. Translated: CASSSGQGIDGYTF. Combining the CDR3 with reference TRBV7-2 and TRBJ1-2 gives the whole variable domain GAGVSQSPSNKVTEKGKDVELRCDPISGHTALYWYRQSLGQGLEFLIYFQGNSAPDKSGLPSDRFSAERTGGSVSTLTIQRTQQEDSAVYLCASSSGQGIDGYTFGSGTRLTVV.

V usage is TRBV4-1 and J usage is TRBJ1-3; D gene uncertain. The ends were cut back, 0 bases at V and 0 bases at J, with 12 bases in the middle. CDR3 length equals 17 residues. The germline CDR1 and CDR2 sequences are MGHRA and YSYEKL. The CDR3 bases are TGCGCCAGCAGCCAAGAGGTTAACAGCTACTCTGGAAACACCATATATTTT. Its translation is CASSQEVNSYSGNTIYF.

This chain connects TRBV2 to TRBJ1-5; D might be TRBD1 (5 bases). The length of the CDR3 is 13 residues. Germline values: CDR1 SNHLY, CDR2 FYNNEI. Trimming stripped 8 bases from V and 0 bases from J, with 8 bases between. The CDR3 sequence is CASGGISNQPQHF. Here the CDR3 DNA reads TGTGCCAGCGGGGGGATTAGCAATCAGCCCCAGCATTTT.

The chain couples TRBV5-1 to TRBJ1-5; tentative D call: TRBD1 (5 bases). V was cut by 0 bases and J by 6 bases, with 10 bases left in between. Germline CDR1 reads SGHRS; CDR2 reads YFSETQ. The CDR3 length is 14 residues. CDR3 sequence: CASSLEAGFQPQHF. CDR3 DNA: TGCGCCAGCAGCTTGGAGGCAGGGTTTCAGCCCCAGCATTTT. Full variable domain (missing parts from reference TRBV5-1 and TRBJ1-5): KAGVTQTPRYLIKTRGQQVTLSCSPISGHRSVSWYQQTPGQGLQFLFEYFSETQRNKGNFPGRFSGRQFSNSRSEMNVSTLELGDSALYLCASSLEAGFQPQHFGDGTRLSIL.

The gene calls are TRBV10-3 and TRBJ1-2, with D possibly being TRBD1 (6 bases). CDR1 is ENHRY, CDR2 SYGVKD, per germline. Trimming took off 2 bases at V and 7 bases at J, with 11 bases between the two ends. The CDR3 covers 13 residues. Here the CDR3 reads CAISETPRGGYTF. In nucleotides, the CDR3 is TGTGCCATCAGTGAGACCCCCAGGGGTGGCTACACCTTC.

The chain couples TRBV4-2 to TRBJ1-5; D remains unclear. Germline CDR1 is LGHNA and CDR2 is YNFKEQ. V was pared by 0 bases and J by 5 bases, with 11 bases between. This CDR3 spans 15 amino acids. The CDR3 loop reads CASSQDVSGDQPQHF. CDR3 sequence (DNA): TGTGCCAGCAGCCAAGATGTTTCGGGAGATCAGCCCCAGCATTTT.

The chain carries TRBV15 and TRBJ1-5; D is uncertain. CDR3 size: 12 residues. V was clipped by 3 bases and J by 7 bases, with 7 bases between them. In germline, CDR1 is LNHNV, CDR2 YYDKDF (reference sequence). The CDR3 spells CATSSDGQPQHF. The CDR3 region has the DNA TGTGCCACCAGCAGCGACGGACAGCCCCAGCATTTT. The whole variable domain, remainder taken from reference TRBV15 and TRBJ1-5, is DAMVIQNPRYQVTQFGKPVTLSCSQTLNHNVMYWYQQKSSQAPKLLFHYYDKDFNNEADTPDNFQSRRPNTSFCFLDIRSPGLGDTAMYLCATSSDGQPQHFGDGTRLSIL.

This chain links TRBV5-1 with TRBJ2-7; D tentatively fits TRBD1 or TRBD2 (6 bases each). CDR1 is SGHRS and CDR2 is YFSETQ in the germline V gene. CDR3 length equals 14 residues. Trimming pared 6 bases from V and 7 bases from J, leaving 20 bases between. The CDR3: CASKGENPAGEQYF. The CDR3, as DNA: TGCGCCAGCAAGGGGGAAAATCCGGCGGGGGAGCAGTACTTC.

CDR3 sequence: CASMQIYEQYF. The CDR3, as DNA: TGTGCCAGCATGCAGATTTACGAGCAGTACTTC. The V gene is TRBV2, the J gene TRBJ2-7; unclear D gene. The CDR3 consists of 11 residues. Trimming removed 7 bases at V and 4 bases at J, with 8 bases between. Looked up from germline, CDR1 is SNHLY and CDR2 is FYNNEI.

This clone qualifies as medium-sized. This chain uses TRBV5-6 with TRBJ2-2; 9 positions agree with TRBD1. The length of the CDR3 is 15 residues. CDR1 is SGHDT, CDR2 YYEEEE, per germline. V dropped 5 bases and J dropped 5; count of bases not matched to a gene: 7. CDR3 loop: CASRSGQGRTGELFF. The DNA of the CDR3 is TGTGCCAGCAGATCCGGACAGGGGAGGACCGGGGAGCTGTTTTTT.